This passage covers 27 T cell receptor beta chains from one sample sequenced in a study of blood T cell repertoires in COVID-19. Generated by immunoSEQ multiplex PCR, the TCRdb table keeps only in-frame clones and is missing some. Among about 290,000 clones listed, about 89% were seen once. Specimen: PBMCs or T cells enriched from blood (not recorded which). The receptors come from a woman in her thirties or forties who had recovered from COVID-19.

The J gene is TRBJ1-1, the V gene TRBV7-2, with D unresolved. Germline CDR1 is SGHTA and CDR2 is FQGNSA. The ends were cut back, 4 bases at V and 2 bases at J, with 8 bases in the middle. The length of the CDR3 is 13 residues. CDR3 DNA: TGTGCCAGCAGCTCCTGGCCCAACACTGAAGCTTTCTTT. Its protein product is CASSSWPNTEAFF.

The V gene is TRBV11-2, the J gene TRBJ1-2; D gene uncertain. CDR3 length: 13 residues. V lost 5 bases and J lost 0, with 7 bases in between. Per the germline V gene, CDR1 is SGHAT and CDR2 is FQNNGV. The CDR3 nucleotides are TGTGCCAGCAGCGTAGTAGCTAACTATGGCTACACCTTC. Its protein product is CASSVVANYGYTF.

V usage is TRBV2 and J usage is TRBJ2-1; 14 bases are a match to TRBD2. Germline V gene lookup returns CDR1 SNHLY and CDR2 FYNNEI. CDR3 size: 15 residues. With V trimmed by 6 bases and J by 7 bases, 5 bases remained unmatched. CDR3: CASREGLAGANEQFF. CDR3 coding DNA: TGTGCCAGCAGAGAGGGACTAGCGGGAGCAAATGAGCAGTTCTTC.

Only one count was recorded for this clone. The V call is TRBV13, the J call TRBJ2-7; tentatively, D is TRBD1 (6 bases). This CDR3 contains 15 residues. The V gene's germline CDR1 is PRHDT and CDR2 FYEKMQ (reference sequence). The germline V and J ends were trimmed by 4 bases and 0 bases, with 13 bases remaining between them. CDR3 sequence reads: CASSSTDSSSYEQYF. CDR3 DNA sequence: TGTGCCAGCAGCTCTACGGACAGCTCCTCCTACGAGCAGTACTTC. The variable domain in full, completed from reference TRBV13 and TRBJ2-7, reads AAGVIQSPRHLIKEKRETATLKCYPIPRHDTVYWYQQGPGQDPQFLISFYEKMQSDKGSIPDRFSAQQFSDYHSELNMSSLELGDSALYFCASSSTDSSSYEQYFGPGTRLTVT.

The CDR3 nucleotides are TGTGCTAGTGGTAAGGACTTCGGGGAAAAACTGTTTTTT. This translates into CASGKDFGEKLFF. The rearrangement joins TRBV12-5 to TRBJ1-4; D gene uncertain. This CDR3 has 13 residues. The V end lost 5 bases, the J end lost 8 bases, and 12 bases lay between the germline ends. Germline V gene lookup returns CDR1 LGHNT and CDR2 FRNRAP.

This sequence joins TRBV19 and TRBJ2-7, with 9 bases identical to TRBD1. V lost 10 bases and J lost 4; bases outside the gene matches: 8. CDR1 and CDR2 from the germline V gene are LNHDA and SQIVND (reference sequence). The CDR3 sequence is 13 residues long. Here the CDR3 reads CATRGQGKYEQYF. DNA for the CDR3: TGTGCCACCCGGGGACAGGGTAAATACGAGCAGTACTTC.

The rearrangement links TRBV18 to TRBJ1-1; D is uncertain. V was trimmed by 6 bases and J by 4 bases, leaving 12 bases between them. The germline CDR1 and CDR2 sequences are KGHSH and LQKENI. The CDR3 runs 13 residues. The CDR3 region is CASSPFSGTEAFF. The CDR3 DNA follows: TGTGCCAGCTCCCCGTTCAGTGGCACTGAAGCTTTCTTT.

The chain links TRBV11-2 to TRBJ2-5, with TRBD2 matching over 8 bases. The CDR3 has 13 residues. V lost 7 bases, J lost 5 bases, and 6 bases stayed unmatched. The germline gives CDR1 SGHAT, CDR2 FQNNGV. The CDR3 bases are TGTGCCAGCAATAGCGGGGTCCTGGAGACCCAGTACTTC. It encodes CASNSGVLETQYF. The full variable domain, in which reference TRBV11-2 and TRBJ2-5 provide the parts outside the CDR3, is EAGVAQSPRYKIIEKRQSVAFWCNPISGHATLYWYQQILGQGPKLLIQFQNNGVVDDSQLPKDRFSAERLKGVDSTLKIQPAKLEDSAVYLCASNSGVLETQYFGPGTRLLVL.

This chain links TRBV7-8 with TRBJ2-3; TRBD1 agrees at 9 bases. Per the germline V gene, CDR1 is SGHVS and CDR2 is FQNEAQ. CDR3 length: 15 residues. V shed 5 bases, J shed 5 bases, and the junction held 8 bases outside the gene matches. The CDR3 DNA follows: TGTGCCAGCAGCCCCTTACAGGGGGCAATAGATACGCAGTATTTT. Protein: CASSPLQGAIDTQYF.

The chain joins TRBV15 to TRBJ1-2; D is uncertain. Trimming took 5 bases from V and 3 from J, leaving 10 bases between them. Germline V lookup: CDR1 LNHNV, CDR2 YYDKDF (reference sequence). CDR3 length: 13 residues. The CDR3 DNA is TGTGCCACCAGCCAAACAGCTGACTATGGCTACACCTTC. Its protein product is CATSQTADYGYTF.

V is TRBV5-5 and J is TRBJ1-1; D is perhaps TRBD1 (5 bases). In germline, CDR1 is SGHKS, CDR2 YYEKEE (reference sequence). The CDR3 consists of 13 residues. With 0 bases removed from V and 7 bases from J, the gap between germline ends came to 10 bases. The CDR3 bases are TGTGCCAGCAGCTTGGTGGGGCTATATGAAGCTTTCTTT. The encoded protein is CASSLVGLYEAFF. Based on the CDR3 plus reference TRBV5-5 and TRBJ1-1, the full variable domain is DAGVTQSPTHLIKTRGQQVTLRCSPISGHKSVSWYQQVLGQGPQFIFQYYEKEERGRGNFPDRFSARQFPNYSSELNVNALLLGDSALYLCASSLVGLYEAFFGQGTRLTVV.

This clone occurred a few times. The V gene is TRBV7-9, the J gene TRBJ2-1; maybe TRBD2 (6 bases). The V and J ends lost 4 bases and 5 bases respectively, with 12 bases between them. The germline V gene encodes CDR1 SEHNR and CDR2 FQNEAQ (reference sequence). The CDR3 runs to 14 residues. The CDR3 bases are TGTGCCAGCAGCTCCGTATGGGGGGACAATGAGCAGTTCTTC. The encoded protein is CASSSVWGDNEQFF.

This chain joins TRBV2 and TRBJ1-4; no definite D call. The CDR3 spans 13 residues. CDR1 is SNHLY, CDR2 FYNNEI, per germline. V lost 8 bases and J 5 bases, leaving 12 bases between the germline ends. The CDR3 DNA sequence: TGTGCCAGCGCCCGGGGATCCAATGAAAAACTGTTTTTT. It yields the protein CASARGSNEKLFF.

The CDR3 DNA sequence: TGTGCCAGCAGACCCGGACAGGGGCTCTATGGCTACACCTTC. It translates to CASRPGQGLYGYTF. The chain couples TRBV2 to TRBJ1-2; 9 bases align to TRBD1. CDR3 length: 14 residues. V shed 6 bases, J shed 4 bases, and the junction held 6 bases outside the gene matches. CDR1 is SNHLY, CDR2 FYNNEI, per germline.

Details on this clone: The sample contains more than one DNA sequence encoding this CDR3. This chain links TRBV7-2 with TRBJ2-3, with 7 nucleotides matching TRBD2. V was clipped by 2 bases and J by 1 base; unmatched bases: 0. Germline V gene sequence: CDR1 SGHTA, CDR2 FQGNSA. The CDR3 runs to 14 residues. In nucleotides, the CDR3 is TGTGCCAGCAGCTTAACTAGCGGCACAGATACGCAGTATTTT. This encodes CASSLTSGTDTQYF.

The V call is TRBV13, the J call TRBJ2-1; tentatively, D is TRBD1 (5 bases). The CDR3 spans 13 residues. V was pared by 2 bases and J by 8 bases, with 10 bases between. Germline CDR1 is PRHDT and CDR2 is FYEKMQ (reference sequence). The CDR3 DNA sequence: TGTGCCAGCAGCTTACGACAGTCGGATGAGCAGTTCTTC. Translating it yields CASSLRQSDEQFF.

In its sample, this clone was seen once. The gene calls are TRBV2 and TRBJ2-7; D uncertain. Germline CDR1 SNHLY, CDR2 FYNNEI. The CDR3 has 13 amino acids. Trimming shortened V by 3 bases and J by 5 bases, and 11 bases separated the two germline ends. CDR3 loop: CASSDLNSNEQYF. The CDR3 bases are TGTGCCAGCAGTGATCTCAATAGTAACGAGCAGTACTTC.

The chain uses TRBV5-5 and TRBJ2-7; possibly TRBD2 for D (5 bases). This CDR3 contains 13 residues. Germline V gene sequence: CDR1 SGHKS, CDR2 YYEKEE (reference sequence). V lost 4 bases and J lost 1, with 9 bases in between. CDR3: CASSRTRSYEQYF. CDR3 sequence (DNA): TGTGCCAGCAGCAGGACTCGTTCCTACGAGCAGTACTTC.

The genes are TRBV7-9 and TRBJ1-6; tentatively, D is TRBD1 (5 bases). Per the germline V gene, CDR1 is SEHNR and CDR2 is FQNEAQ (reference sequence). CDR3 size: 15 residues. V lost 5 bases, J lost 9 bases, and 17 bases lay in between. CDR3 protein: CASSPAGRRGSPLHF. The DNA for the CDR3 is TGTGCCAGCAGCCCGGCTGGACGAAGGGGTTCACCCCTCCACTTT.

This chain connects TRBV29-1 to TRBJ1-6, with a weak D call TRBD1 (6 bases). The germline V and J ends were trimmed by 6 bases and 5 bases, with 11 bases remaining between them. The CDR3 length is 13 residues. Germline assignment: CDR1 SQVTM and CDR2 ANQGSEA. The DNA for the CDR3 is TGCAGCGTATCCGGGACAAATAATTCACCCCTCCACTTT. This encodes CSVSGTNNSPLHF.

This chain joins TRBV15 and TRBJ2-2; possibly TRBD1 for D (7 bases). This CDR3 comprises 18 residues. Between the trimmed V and J ends, which lost 0 bases and 5 bases, there was a span of 19 bases. CDR1 and CDR2 (germline): LNHNV, YYDKDF (reference sequence). This CDR3 is CATSRDPTSRGVTGELFF. CDR3 nucleotide sequence: TGTGCCACCAGCAGAGATCCTACCAGCAGGGGGGTAACCGGGGAGCTGTTTTTT.

The chain carries TRBV6-1 and TRBJ2-3; D uncertain. V dropped 0 bases and J dropped 2 bases, with 12 bases sitting between them. Germline-derived CDR1 and CDR2 are MNHNS and SASEGT. The CDR3 contains 16 residues. The CDR3 nucleotides read TGTGCCAGCAGTGAAGCGTACTACTCACTCACAGATACGCAGTATTTT. It yields the protein CASSEAYYSLTDTQYF.

This chain connects TRBV20-1 to TRBJ1-3, with a possible D match to TRBD1 (5 bases). The V gene lost 6 bases and the J gene lost 2 bases, with 14 bases spanning the gap. CDR3 length equals 14 residues. Germline V gene data show CDR1 as DFQATT and CDR2 as SNEGSKA (reference sequence). The CDR3 region is CSASRGSPGNTIYF. The DNA for the CDR3 is TGCAGTGCGAGTCGGGGGTCGCCTGGAAACACCATATATTTT.

The rearrangement links TRBV4-3 to TRBJ1-2, with D perhaps TRBD1 (6 bases). V lost 0 bases to trimming and J lost 5 bases, with 13 bases between them. There are 15 residues in the CDR3. Germline V gene data show CDR1 as LGHNA and CDR2 as YSLEER. The chain's CDR3 is CASSQDRGIGYGYTF. The CDR3 nucleotides read TGCGCCAGCAGCCAAGACAGGGGAATCGGGTATGGCTACACCTTC.

The chain couples TRBV19 to TRBJ1-4; D uncertain. The germline V gene has CDR1 LNHDA and CDR2 SQIVND (reference sequence). This CDR3 has 15 amino acids. V was trimmed by 5 bases and J by 0 bases, leaving 10 bases between them. CDR3 loop: CASSGRDATNEKLFF. CDR3 bases: TGTGCCAGTAGTGGCCGGGATGCAACTAATGAAAAACTGTTTTTT.

This clone has a handful of counts. The chain carries TRBV5-1 and TRBJ2-1; TRBD1 aligns across 7 bases. CDR3 length: 15 amino acids. Germline loops: CDR1 SGHRS, CDR2 YFSETQ. V lost 2 bases, J lost 5 bases, and 7 bases stayed unmatched. Here the CDR3 reads CASSFRTGVNNEQFF. The CDR3 coding sequence is TGCGCCAGCAGCTTCCGGACAGGAGTCAACAATGAGCAGTTCTTC. Complete variable domain (other parts from reference TRBV5-1 and TRBJ2-1): KAGVTQTPRYLIKTRGQQVTLSCSPISGHRSVSWYQQTPGQGLQFLFEYFSETQRNKGNFPGRFSGRQFSNSRSEMNVSTLELGDSALYLCASSFRTGVNNEQFFGPGTRLTVL.

This clone appeared a single time. The chain is built from TRBV6-4 and TRBJ2-7; 11 bases fit TRBD2. CDR1 is MRHNA, CDR2 SNTAGT, per germline. With V trimmed by 4 bases and J by 5 bases, 7 bases remained unmatched. The CDR3 loop spans 15 amino acids. This CDR3 reads CASSAATSGTDEQYF. DNA of the CDR3: TGTGCCAGCAGTGCCGCGACTAGCGGGACTGACGAGCAGTACTTC.